The entry below describes one TCR beta chain. The sample belongs to a study of blood T cell repertoires in COVID-19. Assay: immunoSEQ multiplex PCR; the TCRdb copy retains only in-frame clones and omits some. Among a few hundred thousand clones listed, 75% to 85% were seen once. Trimming left V 0 bases short and J 2 bases short, with 15 bases between. This CDR3 has 17 residues. Germline V lookup: CDR1 SGHRS, CDR2 YFSETQ. The chain couples TRBV5-1 to TRBJ1-5; TRBD1 is a possible D gene (5 bases). The source of this sequence is a woman aged 80 or over with COVID-19, enrolled during active disease. Sequenced material: peripheral blood. The CDR3 protein is CASSLVLQVGRNQPQHF. The CDR3 DNA reads as TGCGCCAGCAGCTTGGTCTTACAGGTAGGGCGCAATCAGCCCCAGCATTTT.